The T cell receptor beta chain described here comes from a study of cytomegalovirus exposure and HLA in healthy donors. The protocol was immunoSEQ multiplex PCR, while the TCRdb copy is restricted to in-frame clones and leaves out a portion. The sample includes fewer than 95,000 clones, roughly 80% of them seen just once. Study-wide points: Diagnosis of cytomegalovirus status made by the classifier reportedly showed high specificity and sensitivity.

CDR1 SGHRS and CDR2 YFSETQ come from the germline V gene. V was clipped by 0 bases and J by 4 bases, with 8 bases between them. The CDR3 sequence is 14 residues long. About this clone itself: What it binds is not known.

This receptor was obtained from a woman aged 18-29 years in good health and CMV-seropositive. Sequencing was done on a sample of PBMCs. The chain carries TRBV5-1 and TRBJ1-3; maybe TRBD1 (6 bases). The CDR3 loop reads CASSLAGVGNTIYF. CDR3 DNA: TGCGCCAGCAGCTTGGCAGGGGTCGGAAACACCATATATTTT.